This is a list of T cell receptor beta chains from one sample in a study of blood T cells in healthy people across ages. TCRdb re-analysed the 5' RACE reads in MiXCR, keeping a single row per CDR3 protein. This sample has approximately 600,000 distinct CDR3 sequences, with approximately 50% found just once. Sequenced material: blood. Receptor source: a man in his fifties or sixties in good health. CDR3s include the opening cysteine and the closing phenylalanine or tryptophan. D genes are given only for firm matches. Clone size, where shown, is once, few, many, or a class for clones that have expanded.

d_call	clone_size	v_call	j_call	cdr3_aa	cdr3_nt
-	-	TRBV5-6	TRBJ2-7	CASSLLLGLGEQYF	TGTGCCAGCAGCTTGCTGCTGGGTTTAGGCGAGCAGTACTTC
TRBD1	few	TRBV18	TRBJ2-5	CASSPRQGDQETQYF	TGTGCCAGCTCACCTAGACAGGGGGACCAAGAGACCCAGTACTTC
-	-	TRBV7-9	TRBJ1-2	CASTGTTVRLGYTF	TGTGCCAGCACGGGAACGACAGTGCGGCTTGGCTACACCTTC
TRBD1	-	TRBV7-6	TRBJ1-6	CASSLRQGDSPLHF	TGTGCCAGCAGCTTACGGCAGGGGGATTCACCCCTCCACTTT
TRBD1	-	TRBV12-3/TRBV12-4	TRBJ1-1	CASRPEGQGDTEAFF	TGTGCCAGCAGGCCAGAGGGACAGGGCGACACTGAAGCTTTCTTT
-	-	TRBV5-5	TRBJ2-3	CASSFEGQASTDTQYF	TGTGCCAGCAGCTTCGAGGGGCAGGCGAGCACAGATACGCAGTATTTT
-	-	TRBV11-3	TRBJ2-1	CASSLGAVTYNEQFF	TGTGCCAGCAGCCTAGGGGCCGTTACCTACAATGAGCAGTTCTTC
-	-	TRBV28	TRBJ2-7	CASSSIEVLYEQYF	TGTGCCAGCAGTTCCATTGAGGTCCTCTACGAGCAGTACTTC
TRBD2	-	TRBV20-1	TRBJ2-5	CSARLAGVTQYF	TGCAGTGCTAGACTAGCGGGAGTGACCCAGTACTTC
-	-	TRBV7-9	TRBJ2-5	CAGSSDGETQYF	TGTGCCGGCAGCTCCGACGGAGAGACCCAGTACTTC
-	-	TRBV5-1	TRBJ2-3	CASSLERTTDTQYF	TGCGCCAGCAGCTTGGAGCGGACCACAGATACGCAGTATTTT
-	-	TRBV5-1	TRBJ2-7	CASSGGGRAATYEQYF	TGCGCCAGCAGCGGAGGGGGTCGAGCAGCAACCTACGAGCAGTACTTC
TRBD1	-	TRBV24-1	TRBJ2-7	CATSDPGTGRGNEQYF	TGTGCCACCAGTGACCCGGGGACAGGCCGGGGGAATGAGCAGTACTTC
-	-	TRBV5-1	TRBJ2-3	CASSPGTLRDTQYF	TGCGCCAGCAGCCCCGGGACTCTCAGAGATACGCAGTATTTT
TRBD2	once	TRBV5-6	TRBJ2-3	CASSLLRGSRRADTQYF	TGTGCCAGCAGCTTGTTGCGGGGGTCTAGAAGGGCAGATACGCAGTATTTT
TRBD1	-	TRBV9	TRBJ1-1	CASSVSGGDSYNTEAFF	TGTGCCAGCAGCGTCTCAGGGGGCGATTCTTACAACACTGAAGCTTTCTTT
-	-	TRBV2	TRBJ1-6	CASQQENSSPLHF	TGTGCCAGCCAACAGGAGAACAGTTCACCCCTCCACTTT
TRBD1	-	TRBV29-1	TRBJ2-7	CSVARQGAEAQYF	TGCAGCGTTGCTCGACAGGGGGCAGAGGCCCAGTACTTC
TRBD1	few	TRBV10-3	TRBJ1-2	CAISEPGQGPNYGYTF	TGTGCCATCAGTGAGCCGGGACAGGGTCCTAACTATGGCTACACCTTC
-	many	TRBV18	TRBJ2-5	CASSPQGRETQYF	TGTGCCAGCAGCCCCCAGGGACGGGAGACCCAGTACTTC
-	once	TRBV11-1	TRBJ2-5	CASSLGVPGLGEIQYF	TGTGCCAGCAGCTTAGGCGTACCGGGGCTAGGAGAGATCCAGTACTTC
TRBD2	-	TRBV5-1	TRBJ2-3	CASRTRTSGASTDTQYF	TGCGCCAGCAGAACAAGGACTAGCGGGGCTAGCACAGATACGCAGTATTTT
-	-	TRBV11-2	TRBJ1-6	CASSLERLAGVNSPLHF	TGTGCCAGCAGCTTAGAAAGGTTGGCAGGGGTTAATTCACCCCTCCACTTT
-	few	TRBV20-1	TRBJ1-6	CSAPEGGMEFNSPLHF	TGCAGTGCTCCTGAGGGAGGGATGGAGTTTAATTCACCCCTCCACTTT
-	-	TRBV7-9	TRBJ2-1	CASSPPSRSYNEQFF	TGTGCCAGCAGCCCACCGTCAAGAAGTTACAATGAGCAGTTCTTC
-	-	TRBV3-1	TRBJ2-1	CASSQAGGANEQFF	TGTGCCAGCAGCCAAGCTGGCGGGGCCAATGAGCAGTTCTTC
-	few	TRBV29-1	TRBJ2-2	CSVTLGQYTGELFF	TGCAGCGTTACCTTGGGGCAGTACACCGGGGAGCTGTTTTTT
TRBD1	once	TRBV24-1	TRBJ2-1	CATSDLPGTGRHNEQFF	TGTGCCACCAGTGATTTGCCCGGGACAGGGCGCCACAATGAGCAGTTCTTC
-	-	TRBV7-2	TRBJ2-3	CASSPVGSGFTDTQYF	TGTGCCAGCAGCCCCGTGGGGTCGGGGTTCACAGATACGCAGTATTTT
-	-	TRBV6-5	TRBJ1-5	CASSTGQQGIQPQHF	TGTGCCAGCAGTACCGGACAACAGGGAATTCAGCCCCAGCATTTT
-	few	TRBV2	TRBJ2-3	CASSGRTVDTDTQYF	TGTGCCAGCAGTGGCAGGACAGTCGACACAGATACGCAGTATTTT
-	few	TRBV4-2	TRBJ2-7	CASRNRGGYEQYF	TGTGCCAGCAGAAACAGGGGGGGGTACGAGCAGTACTTC
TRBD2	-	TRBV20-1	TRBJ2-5	CSALKGTSGDQETQYF	TGCAGTGCCCTGAAGGGGACTAGCGGGGACCAAGAGACCCAGTACTTC
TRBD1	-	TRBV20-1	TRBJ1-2	CSAEGRQGAYGYTF	TGCAGTGCTGAGGGGCGGCAGGGGGCTTATGGCTACACCTTC
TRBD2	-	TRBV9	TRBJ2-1	CASSPSGGNQYNEQFF	TGTGCCAGCAGCCCAAGCGGGGGAAACCAGTACAATGAGCAGTTCTTC
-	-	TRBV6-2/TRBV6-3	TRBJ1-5	CASSPSRGPKHF	TGTGCCAGCAGCCCTTCCCGGGGCCCCAAGCATTTT
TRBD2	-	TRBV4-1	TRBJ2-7	CASSLASGAGGVSYEQYF	TGCGCCAGCAGCCTAGCTAGCGGGGCAGGGGGGGTGTCCTACGAGCAGTACTTC
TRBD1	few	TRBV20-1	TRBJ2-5	CSAYRQGQQTQYF	TGCAGTGCTTATCGACAGGGGCAGCAGACCCAGTACTTC
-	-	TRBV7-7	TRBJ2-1	CASSPPLTNEQFF	TGTGCCAGCAGCCCTCCCCTGACGAATGAGCAGTTCTTC
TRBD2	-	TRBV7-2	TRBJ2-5	CASSPGGAKQYF	TGTGCCAGCAGCCCCGGGGGGGCGAAACAGTACTTC
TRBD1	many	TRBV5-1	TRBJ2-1	CASSLGDRGNYNEQFF	TGCGCCAGCAGCTTGGGGGACAGGGGAAACTACAATGAGCAGTTCTTC
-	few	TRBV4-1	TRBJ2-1	CASSRQASWSSYNEQFF	TGCGCCAGCAGCCGGCAGGCCAGCTGGAGCTCCTACAATGAGCAGTTCTTC
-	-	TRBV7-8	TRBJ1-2	CASSLVSIGTVDYGYTF	TGTGCCAGCAGCTTAGTTAGCATTGGAACCGTCGATTATGGCTACACCTTC
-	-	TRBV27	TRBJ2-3	CASRRTVGLPGDTQYF	TGTGCCAGCAGACGGACAGTGGGACTCCCTGGAGATACGCAGTATTTT
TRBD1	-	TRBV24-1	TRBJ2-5	CATSDGQAQETQYF	TGTGCCACCAGTGATGGACAGGCCCAGGAGACCCAGTACTTC
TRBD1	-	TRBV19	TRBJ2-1	CASIQTGGSYSEQFF	TGTGCCAGTATCCAGACAGGGGGCTCCTACAGTGAGCAGTTCTTC
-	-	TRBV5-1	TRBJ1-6	CASSWTDPNSPLHF	TGCGCCAGCAGCTGGACAGACCCAAATTCACCCCTCCACTTT
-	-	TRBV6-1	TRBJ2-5	CASSEVEGTQYF	TGTGCCAGCAGTGAGGTTGAGGGGACTCAGTACTTC
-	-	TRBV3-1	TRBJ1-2	CASSIPGQDYGYTF	TGTGCCAGCAGCATTCCGGGACAAGACTATGGCTACACCTTC